The 22 T cell receptor beta chains below come from one sample, sequenced in a study of T cell responses to AZD1222 COVID-19 vaccine. The data were produced by immunoSEQ multiplex PCR, yet TCRdb's version contains in-frame clones alone and is incomplete. The profile shows under 70,000 clones, roughly 90% of them singletons. The sample in question was peripheral blood, obtained 28 days after the second AZD1222 dose. The receptors were sampled from an adult who received the AZD1222 COVID-19 vaccine.

This clone was observed a single time. The chain is built from TRBV6-2 or TRBV6-3 and TRBJ2-7, with 7 bases aligning to TRBD1. This CDR3 has 16 amino acids. Germline assignment: CDR1 MNHEY and CDR2 SVGEGT. Trimming removed 6 bases from V and 7 bases from J; junction bases left unmatched: 18. This CDR3 reads CASSRTTGPQGEEQYF. DNA of the CDR3: TGTGCCAGCAGCCGGACGACAGGGCCCCAGGGTGAGGAGCAGTACTTC.

V gene TRBV6-5 combines with J gene TRBJ1-5; D remains unclear. V lost 7 bases and J 6 bases, leaving 19 bases between the germline ends. Germline V gene sequence: CDR1 MNHEY, CDR2 SVGAGI. The CDR3 is 15 residues long. CDR3 coding DNA: TGTGCCAGCAAACCCTCGCGGGAGGGAGGTCAGCCCCAGCATTTT. It is translated as CASKPSREGGQPQHF.

This chain connects TRBV12-3 or TRBV12-4 to TRBJ2-2; D gene ambiguous. This CDR3 has 12 amino acids. Trimming took off 6 bases at V and 6 bases at J, with 8 bases between the two ends. Here the CDR3 reads CASRGPAGELFF. The CDR3 bases are TGTGCCAGCAGAGGACCGGCCGGGGAGCTGTTTTTT.

V gene TRBV24-1 combines with J gene TRBJ2-2; D might be TRBD1 or TRBD2, each matching 5 bases. The V end was cut by 6 bases, the J end by 5 bases, with 12 bases between. This CDR3 region has 14 residues. Germline assignment: CDR1 KGHDR and CDR2 SFDVKD. The CDR3 DNA follows: TGTGCCACCAGTTTCGGGACCCGGACCGGGGAGCTGTTTTTT. Protein sequence: CATSFGTRTGELFF.

V is TRBV27 and J is TRBJ2-7; D call uncertain. This CDR3 contains 13 residues. V was pared by 5 bases and J by 2 bases, with 10 bases between. Per germline, CDR1 MNHEY and CDR2 SMNVEV (reference sequence). The CDR3 DNA follows: TGTGCCAGCAGTGCCGGGCAGGCCTACGAGCAGTACTTC. Its protein is CASSAGQAYEQYF.

The rearrangement links TRBV5-1 to TRBJ2-7; tentative D call: TRBD2 (6 bases). This CDR3 has 14 amino acids. V was trimmed by 2 bases and J by 7 bases, leaving 16 bases between them. Germline CDR1 reads SGHRS; CDR2 reads YFSETQ. DNA of the CDR3: TGCGCCAGCAGCTTTGTGCAGGGAGGATTAGAGCAGTACTTC. Its translation is CASSFVQGGLEQYF.

This rearrangement joins TRBV7-9 to TRBJ2-1, with TRBD2 as a possible D gene (6 bases). Germline V CDR1 and CDR2: SEHNR, FQNEAQ (reference sequence). The CDR3 is made up of 14 amino acids. V gave up 5 bases and J gave up 0 bases, with 8 bases separating them. This chain's CDR3 is CASSTGSSYNEQFF. For the CDR3, the DNA is TGTGCCAGCAGCACCGGGAGCTCCTACAATGAGCAGTTCTTC. Combining the CDR3 with reference TRBV7-9 and TRBJ2-1 gives the whole variable domain DTGVSQNPRHKITKRGQNVTFRCDPISEHNRLYWYRQTLGQGPEFLTYFQNEAQLEKSRLLSDRFSAERPKGSFSTLEIQRTEQGDSAMYLCASSTGSSYNEQFFGPGTRLTVL.

This chain connects TRBV3-1 (or the pseudogene TRBV3-2) to TRBJ1-2; D gene uncertain. Per the germline V gene, CDR1 is LGHDT and CDR2 is YNNKEL (reference sequence). Trimming took 0 bases from V and 4 from J, leaving 15 bases between them. The CDR3 runs 16 residues. CDR3 in DNA: TGTGCCAGCAGCCAAGATCGGGGATTTCGGGTCTATGGCTACACCTTC. It specifies CASSQDRGFRVYGYTF.

This chain connects TRBV6-5 to TRBJ2-2; 15 nucleotides line up with TRBD2. The V gene end was trimmed by 6 bases and the J gene end by 8 bases; junction bases not matched to a gene: 4. The CDR3 runs 15 residues. The germline V gene encodes CDR1 MNHEY and CDR2 SVGAGI. The CDR3 region is CASSQGLAGGGELFF. CDR3 nucleotide sequence: TGTGCCAGCAGCCAGGGACTAGCGGGAGGTGGGGAGCTGTTTTTT.

This clone was seen a few times. V gene TRBV30 combines with J gene TRBJ2-7; D gene uncertain. The CDR3 is made up of 11 amino acids. With 4 bases removed from V and 3 bases from J, the gap between germline ends came to 7 bases. CDR1 is GTSNPN and CDR2 is SVGIG in the germline V gene (reference sequence). The CDR3 region is CAWTKNYEQYF. The CDR3 region has the DNA TGTGCCTGGACAAAAAACTACGAGCAGTACTTC. Full variable domain (missing parts from reference TRBV30 and TRBJ2-7): SQTIHQWPATLVQPVGSPLSLECTVEGTSNPNLYWYRQAAGRGLQLLFYSVGIGQISSEVPQNLSASRPQDRQFILSSKKLLLSDSGFYLCAWTKNYEQYFGPGTRLTVT.

As DNA, the CDR3 is TGTGCCAGCAGTTCCCGAGCCCGACTGGGGACCGGGGAGCTGTTTTTT. This gives the protein CASSSRARLGTGELFF. The rearrangement links TRBV6-2 or TRBV6-3 to TRBJ2-2, with no clear D. Germline V lookup: CDR1 MNHEY, CDR2 SVGEGT. Trimming took off 4 bases at V and 5 bases at J, with 17 bases between the two ends. The CDR3 is 16 residues long.

The genes are TRBV7-9 and TRBJ2-5; 7 positions agree with TRBD1. CDR1 is SEHNR and CDR2 is FQNEAQ in the germline V gene (reference sequence). Trimming at V came to 1 base and at J to 4 bases, leaving 6 bases not matched to a gene. The CDR3 spans 15 residues. CDR3 in amino acids: CASSLVRGPGETQYF. For the CDR3, the DNA is TGTGCCAGCAGCTTAGTGAGGGGGCCAGGAGAGACCCAGTACTTC.

This sequence joins TRBV25-1 and TRBJ2-1; no clear D gene. Germline values: CDR1 MGHDK, CDR2 SYGVNS. The CDR3 length is 15 residues. The ends were cut back, 3 bases at V and 9 bases at J, with 18 bases in the middle. In DNA, the CDR3 is TGTGCCAGCAGTGAGTCCGGAAAGAGAAATGGTGAGCAGTTCTTC. This encodes CASSESGKRNGEQFF.

The chain couples TRBV25-1 to TRBJ2-7, with TRBD1 identical over 9 bases. CDR1 is MGHDK and CDR2 is SYGVNS in the germline V gene. CDR3 length equals 14 residues. The V and J ends lost 4 bases and 0 bases, in that order; junction bases with no gene match: 1. CDR3: CASSAGQGSYEQYF. CDR3 nucleotides: TGTGCCAGCAGTGCGGGACAGGGCTCCTACGAGCAGTACTTC.

The gene calls are TRBV11-3 and TRBJ1-1, with TRBD1 matching over 9 bases. Per the germline V gene, CDR1 is SGHNT and CDR2 is YENEEA. V lost 6 bases and J lost 1; bases outside the gene matches: 3. The CDR3 totals 14 residues. The CDR3 sequence: CASRRQGENTEAFF. The CDR3 DNA is TGTGCCAGCAGACGACAGGGGGAGAACACTGAAGCTTTCTTT.

The chain uses TRBV7-2 and TRBJ1-2, with D unclear. This CDR3 has 14 amino acids. Trimming removed 1 base from V and 2 bases from J, with 8 bases in between. CDR1 is SGHTA, CDR2 FQGNSA, per germline. The CDR3 coding sequence is TGTGCCAGCAGCTTAGAAAGCCAGAACTATGGCTACACCTTC. Translating it yields CASSLESQNYGYTF.

The CDR3 DNA is TGTGCCAGCAGCAAGGACAGGGGCGGCACAGATACGCAGTATTTT. Encoded protein: CASSKDRGGTDTQYF. The V and J genes are TRBV5-8 and TRBJ2-3; TRBD1 aligns across 9 bases. The V gene end was trimmed by 4 bases and the J gene end by 1 base; junction bases not matched to a gene: 4. The CDR3 covers 15 residues. In germline, CDR1 is SGHTS, CDR2 YDEGEE. The full variable domain, completed using reference TRBV5-8 and TRBJ2-3, is EAGVTQSPTHLIKTRGQQATLRCSPISGHTSVYWYQQALGLGLQFLLWYDEGEERNRGNFPPRFSGRQFPNYSSELNVNALELEDSALYLCASSKDRGGTDTQYFGPGTRLTVL.

This chain uses TRBV19 with TRBJ2-1; D may be TRBD2 (5 bases). Trimming pared 4 bases from V and 1 base from J, leaving 17 bases between. Germline CDR1 reads LNHDA; CDR2 reads SQIVND (reference sequence). The CDR3 sequence is 17 residues long. For the CDR3, the DNA is TGTGCCAGTAGTACGCTGACGGGCGGGCTTTCCTACAATGAGCAGTTCTTC. Its protein product is CASSTLTGGLSYNEQFF.

The sample holds a few counts of this clone. V gene TRBV7-6 combines with J gene TRBJ2-1; unclear D gene. Trimming took 2 bases from V and 0 from J, leaving 11 bases between them. Germline CDR1 and CDR2: SGHVS and FNYEAQ. This CDR3 comprises 16 residues. The CDR3 sequence: CASSLTLLLSYNEQFF. As DNA, the CDR3 is TGTGCCAGCAGCTTAACTCTACTGCTCTCCTACAATGAGCAGTTCTTC. Drawing the rest from reference TRBV7-6 and TRBJ2-1, the complete variable domain is GAGVSQSPRYKVTKRGQDVALRCDPISGHVSLYWYRQALGQGPEFLTYFNYEAQQDKSGLPNDRFSAERPEGSISTLTIQRTEQRDSAMYRCASSLTLLLSYNEQFFGPGTRLTVL.

V is TRBV7-6 and J is TRBJ1-3; D call uncertain. Deletions cut 0 bases from V and 0 bases from J, with 15 bases between. This CDR3 is 18 amino acids long. Germline CDR1 and CDR2: SGHVS and FNYEAQ. The CDR3 protein is CASSLARVGLNSGNTIYF. CDR3 nucleotide sequence: TGTGCCAGCAGCTTAGCAAGAGTGGGCCTCAACTCTGGAAACACCATATATTTT.

CDR3 nucleotide sequence: TGCGCCAGCAGTGAGTCAGGGGGTCCGGCAGATACGCAGTATTTT. Translating it yields CASSESGGPADTQYF. The gene calls are TRBV10-1 and TRBJ2-3; possibly TRBD1 for D (6 bases). V lost 0 bases, J lost 4 bases, and 11 bases lay in between. Germline CDR1 and CDR2: WNHNN and SYGVQD (reference sequence). This CDR3 contains 15 residues.

This sequence joins TRBV6-5 and TRBJ1-4, with D perhaps matching TRBD1 (6 bases). Trimming shortened V by 7 bases and J by 3 bases, and 12 bases separated the two germline ends. Germline CDR1 and CDR2: MNHEY and SVGAGI. This CDR3 is 14 amino acids long. The CDR3 DNA reads as TGTGCCAGCAAACCGGGGGCAGCTAATGAAAAACTGTTTTTT. It yields the protein CASKPGAANEKLFF.